The rows below give T cell receptor beta chains drawn from one sample of a study of blood T cell repertoires in COVID-19. The data were produced by immunoSEQ multiplex PCR, yet TCRdb's version contains in-frame clones alone and is incomplete. The table lists around 20,000 clones, 85% to 90% of them singletons. The specimen was peripheral blood. These receptor sequences come from a woman aged 55 to 70 with active COVID-19. Each CDR3 is given with its conserved first and last residue. D genes are given only for firm matches. Only some rows state a clone size, as once, few, many or a class for expanded clones.

V gene	clone size	J gene	D gene	CDR3 protein	CDR3 DNA
TRBV5-1	NA	TRBJ2-3	NA	CASSLVGIPDTQYF	TGCGCCAGCAGCTTGGTGGGCATCCCAGATACGCAGTATTTT
TRBV2	NA	TRBJ2-1	TRBD2	CASSRGGSSYNEQFF	TGTGCCAGCAGTCGCGGGGGGAGCTCCTACAATGAGCAGTTCTTC
TRBV5-1	NA	TRBJ2-2	NA	CASSKGQNTGELFF	TGCGCCAGCAGCAAGGGACAGAACACCGGGGAGCTGTTTTTT
TRBV14	NA	TRBJ2-5	TRBD2	CASGSRTSGGETQYF	TGTGCCAGCGGCTCAAGGACTAGCGGGGGAGAGACCCAGTACTTC
TRBV5-1	NA	TRBJ2-7	NA	CASSLGQDYEQYF	TGCGCCAGCAGCTTGGGGCAAGACTACGAGCAGTACTTC
TRBV2	NA	TRBJ1-2	TRBD1	CASSRTAGLTGSYGYTF	TGTGCCAGCAGCAGGACCGCAGGCTTGACAGGGAGCTATGGCTACACCTTC
TRBV4-1	NA	TRBJ1-1	NA	CASSQASLQVAFF	TGCGCCAGCAGCCAAGCCTCGCTTCAGGTGGCTTTCTTT
TRBV5-5	NA	TRBJ2-5	NA	CASSPQGIGTQYF	TGTGCCAGCAGCCCGCAGGGGATAGGGACCCAGTACTTC
TRBV3-1/TRBV3-2	NA	TRBJ1-1	NA	CASSPSGVVNTEAFF	TGTGCCAGCAGCCCGTCAGGGGTGGTGAACACTGAAGCTTTCTTT
TRBV5-1	once	TRBJ2-3	NA	CASSMPGADTQYF	TGCGCCAGCAGCATGCCGGGGGCAGATACGCAGTATTTT
TRBV7-2	once	TRBJ2-3	TRBD2	CASSSLRSGGTDTQYF	TGTGCCAGCAGCTCCCTCCGTAGCGGGGGCACAGATACGCAGTATTTT
TRBV6-1	NA	TRBJ1-2	NA	CASSEWSRREGGYTF	TGTGCCAGCAGTGAATGGTCTAGGAGGGAGGGCGGCTACACCTTC
TRBV24-1	NA	TRBJ2-1	TRBD2	CATSGAGGNNEQFF	TGTGCCACCAGTGGGGCGGGGGGGAACAATGAGCAGTTCTTC
TRBV21-1	NA	TRBJ2-7	NA	CASSKALGTESSYEQYF	TGTGCCAGCAGCAAAGCGCTCGGGACAGAAAGCTCCTACGAGCAGTACTTC
TRBV14	NA	TRBJ1-5	TRBD1	CASNRGVGQPQHF	TGTGCCAGCAACAGGGGGGTCGGGCAGCCCCAGCATTTT
TRBV3-1/TRBV3-2	NA	TRBJ2-1	NA	CASSQDPVVDEQFF	TGTGCCAGCAGCCAAGATCCCGTTGTCGATGAGCAGTTCTTC
TRBV15	NA	TRBJ2-7	NA	CATSSFGSEQYF	TGTGCCACCAGCAGCTTTGGGAGCGAGCAGTACTTC
TRBV19	NA	TRBJ2-5	NA	CASSTPQGGKETQYF	TGTGCCAGTAGTACCCCCCAGGGGGGAAAAGAGACCCAGTACTTC
TRBV29-1	NA	TRBJ1-6	TRBD1	CSVSYRGGSPLHF	TGCAGCGTTTCGTACAGGGGAGGATCACCCCTCCACTTT
TRBV2	NA	TRBJ2-6	TRBD1	CASRTGGKGGANVLTF	TGTGCCAGCAGGACAGGGGGCAAGGGTGGGGCCAACGTCCTGACTTTC
TRBV9	NA	TRBJ2-5	NA	CASSLGGYQETQYF	TGTGCCAGCAGCCTGGGCGGGTATCAAGAGACCCAGTACTTC
TRBV4-1	NA	TRBJ2-1	NA	CASSQDWGGEYNEQFF	TGCGCCAGCAGCCAAGATTGGGGCGGGGAGTACAATGAGCAGTTCTTC
TRBV7-9	NA	TRBJ1-5	NA	CASSLRVNQPQHF	TGTGCCAGCAGCTTAAGAGTCAATCAGCCCCAGCATTTT
TRBV7-8	NA	TRBJ1-6	NA	CASSIQGGNSPLHF	TGTGCCAGCAGCATACAGGGTGGCAATTCACCCCTCCACTTT
TRBV11-2	NA	TRBJ2-6	TRBD1	CASSLRDRGRSAGANVLTF	TGTGCCAGCAGCTTACGGGACAGGGGTCGATCCGCGGGGGCCAACGTCCTGACTTTC
TRBV19	NA	TRBJ1-2	TRBD1	CASSTRTGLYGYTF	TGTGCCAGTAGTACTCGGACAGGGCTCTATGGCTACACCTTC
TRBV5-6	once	TRBJ2-7	TRBD2	CASSPTGGTFSYEQYF	TGTGCCAGCAGCCCTACGGGGGGGACATTCTCCTACGAGCAGTACTTC
TRBV7-9	NA	TRBJ1-6	NA	CASSLGNSASSYNSPLHF	TGTGCCAGCAGCTTAGGCAACAGTGCGAGCTCCTATAATTCACCCCTCCACTTT
TRBV7-8	NA	TRBJ2-3	NA	CASSLAFIGATDTQYF	TGTGCCAGCAGCTTAGCCTTCATAGGGGCGACAGATACGCAGTATTTT